This T cell receptor (beta chain) was sequenced in a study of blood T cell repertoires in COVID-19. Followed longitudinally, the Seattle patients had been enrolled during active infection. Using immunoSEQ multiplex PCR, the repertoire was profiled, and TCRdb retains in-frame clones only, with some absent. In the table there are about 130,000 clones, more than 75% of which are singletons. This sequence originates from a woman aged 70-85 years with COVID-19, enrolled during active disease. Source material: peripheral blood.

CDR3 residues: CSASYSGGINEQFF. The CDR3 nucleotides read TGCAGTGCTAGTTATAGCGGGGGGATCAATGAGCAGTTCTTC. J is TRBJ2-1 and V is TRBV20-1, with 10 bases that match TRBD2. Germline CDR1 reads DFQATT; CDR2 reads SNEGSKA (reference sequence). Unmatched junction bases numbered 5, after V lost 3 bases and J lost 6 bases. This CDR3 has 14 amino acids.